This TCR beta chain was observed in a study of memory CD4+ T cells and cytomegalovirus serostatus. Study results and limitations: About 40% of the roughly 160 known CMV-associated TCRbeta sequences appeared in CD4+ memory. Median bootstrapped AUC for CMV status was roughly 0.95 originally, less than 0.93 US-trained.

Libraries were prepared by immunoSEQ multiplex PCR; TCRdb keeps only in-frame clonotypes and omits some of them. The table shows approximately 44,000 clones, with roughly four fifths occurring only once. Germline V gives CDR1 LNHDA, CDR2 SQIVND (reference sequence). V dropped 3 bases and J dropped 2 bases, with 16 bases sitting between them. This CDR3 is built from 16 residues. Single viable CD3+CD4+CD8-CD45RO+ cells were sorted as the memory CD4+ T cells. After thawing, CD4+ T cells were positively selected. In regard to this clone: Its antigen is unknown.

The chain links TRBV19 to TRBJ2-5; D tentatively reads TRBD1 or TRBD2 (5 bases each). This clonotype originated in an adult in good health and CMV-seronegative. Input material: memory CD4+ T cells from blood. CDR3 nucleotides: TGTGCCAGTAGTATCGGAGGCAGGGTGGGGCAAGAGACCCAGTACTTC. This sequence encodes CASSIGGRVGQETQYF. The whole variable domain, remainder taken from reference TRBV19 and TRBJ2-5, is DGGITQSPKYLFRKEGQNVTLSCEQNLNHDAMYWYRQDPGQGLRLIYYSQIVNDFQKGDIAEGYSVSREKKESFPLTVTSAQKNPTAFYLCASSIGGRVGQETQYFGPGTRLLVL.